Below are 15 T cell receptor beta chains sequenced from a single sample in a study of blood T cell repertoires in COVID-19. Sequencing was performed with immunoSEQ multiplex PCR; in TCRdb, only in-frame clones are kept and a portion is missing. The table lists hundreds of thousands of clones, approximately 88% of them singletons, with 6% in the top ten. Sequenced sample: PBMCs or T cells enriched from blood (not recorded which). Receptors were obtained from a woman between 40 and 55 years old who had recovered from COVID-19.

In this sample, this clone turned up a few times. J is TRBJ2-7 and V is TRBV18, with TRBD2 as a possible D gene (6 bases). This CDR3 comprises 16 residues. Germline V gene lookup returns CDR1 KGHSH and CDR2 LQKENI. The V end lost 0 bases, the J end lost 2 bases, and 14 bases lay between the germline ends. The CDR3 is CASSPPGTLATYEQYF. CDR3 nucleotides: TGTGCCAGCTCACCACCGGGCACCCTAGCGACCTACGAGCAGTACTTC.

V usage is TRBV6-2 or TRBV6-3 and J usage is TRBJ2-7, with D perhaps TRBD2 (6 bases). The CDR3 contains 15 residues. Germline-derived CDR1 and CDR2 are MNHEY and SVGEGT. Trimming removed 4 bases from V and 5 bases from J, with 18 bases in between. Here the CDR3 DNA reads TGTGCCAGCAGTTGGAGGGCTTCGTTTGGGGACGAGCAGTACTTC. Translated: CASSWRASFGDEQYF.

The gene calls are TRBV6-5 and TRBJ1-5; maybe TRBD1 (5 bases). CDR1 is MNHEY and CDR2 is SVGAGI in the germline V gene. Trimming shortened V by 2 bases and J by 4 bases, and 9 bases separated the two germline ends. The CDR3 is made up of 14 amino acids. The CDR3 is CASSYPGGNQPQHF. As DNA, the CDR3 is TGTGCCAGCAGTTACCCCGGGGGGAATCAGCCCCAGCATTTT.

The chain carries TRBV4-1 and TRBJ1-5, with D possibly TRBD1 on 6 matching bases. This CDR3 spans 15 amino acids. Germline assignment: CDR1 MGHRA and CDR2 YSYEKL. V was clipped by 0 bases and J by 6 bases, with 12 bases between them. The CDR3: CASSQEVGAVQPQHF. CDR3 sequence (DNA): TGCGCCAGCAGCCAAGAGGTGGGGGCTGTTCAGCCCCAGCATTTT.

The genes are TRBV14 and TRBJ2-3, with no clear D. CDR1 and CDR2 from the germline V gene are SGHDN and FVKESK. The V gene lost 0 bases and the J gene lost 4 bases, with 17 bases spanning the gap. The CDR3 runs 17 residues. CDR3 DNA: TGTGCCAGCAGCCAAGATTGGATCGCTAGTTCAGCAGATACGCAGTATTTT. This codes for CASSQDWIASSADTQYF.

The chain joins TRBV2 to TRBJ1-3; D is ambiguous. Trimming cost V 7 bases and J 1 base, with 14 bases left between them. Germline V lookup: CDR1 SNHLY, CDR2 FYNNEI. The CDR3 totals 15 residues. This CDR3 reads CASKQEGASGNTIYF. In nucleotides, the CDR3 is TGTGCCAGCAAACAAGAGGGTGCTTCTGGAAACACCATATATTTT.

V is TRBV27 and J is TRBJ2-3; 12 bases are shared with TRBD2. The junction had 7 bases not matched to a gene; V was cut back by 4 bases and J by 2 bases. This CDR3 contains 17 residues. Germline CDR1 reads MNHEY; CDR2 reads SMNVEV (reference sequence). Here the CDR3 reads CASSSSTSGGITDTQYF. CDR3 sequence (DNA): TGTGCCAGCAGTTCCTCTACTAGCGGGGGGATCACAGATACGCAGTATTTT.

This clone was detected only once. The CDR3 DNA reads as TGTGCCACCAGCAGAGATCGGCGGAAGCCCACCGAAACCTACGAGCAGTACTTC. It specifies CATSRDRRKPTETYEQYF. The chain recombines TRBV15 with TRBJ2-7; the D is unclear. The ends were cut back, 0 bases at V and 2 bases at J, with 20 bases in the middle. Germline V CDR1 and CDR2: LNHNV, YYDKDF (reference sequence). This CDR3 contains 18 residues.

The CDR3 DNA is TGTGCCAGCAGCACTCAGGGGGGCTACACCTTC. Protein product: CASSTQGGYTF. The V and J genes are TRBV12-3 or TRBV12-4 and TRBJ1-2; D might be TRBD1 (6 bases). This CDR3 region has 11 residues. V was shortened by 6 bases and J by 8 bases, with 10 bases between the two germline ends.

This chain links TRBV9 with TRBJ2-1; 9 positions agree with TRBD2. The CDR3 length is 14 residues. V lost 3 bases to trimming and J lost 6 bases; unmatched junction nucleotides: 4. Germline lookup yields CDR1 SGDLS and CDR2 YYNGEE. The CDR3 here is CASSAGTSLNEQFF. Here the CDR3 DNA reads TGTGCCAGCAGCGCCGGGACTAGCCTCAATGAGCAGTTCTTC.

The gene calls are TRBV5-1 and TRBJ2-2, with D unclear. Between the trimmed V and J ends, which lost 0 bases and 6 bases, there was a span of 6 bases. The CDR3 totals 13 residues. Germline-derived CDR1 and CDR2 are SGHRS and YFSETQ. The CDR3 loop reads CASSLDLSGELFF. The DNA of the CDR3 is TGCGCCAGCAGCTTGGATTTATCCGGGGAGCTGTTTTTT.

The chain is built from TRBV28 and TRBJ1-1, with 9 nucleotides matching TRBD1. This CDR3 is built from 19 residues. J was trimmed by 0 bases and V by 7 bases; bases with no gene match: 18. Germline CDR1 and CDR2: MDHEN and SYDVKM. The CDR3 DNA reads TGTGCCAGCACCCCTAATTTCAAAGCGGGACAGGGATTGAACACTGAAGCTTTCTTT. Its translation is CASTPNFKAGQGLNTEAFF.

This chain's CDR3 is CASTLEPRGYGYTF. CDR3 coding DNA: TGTGCCAGCACGTTAGAGCCTCGGGGCTATGGCTACACCTTC. V usage is TRBV2 and J usage is TRBJ1-2; no firm D call. The CDR3 covers 14 residues. Trimming took 7 bases from V and 4 from J, leaving 16 bases between them. Looked up from germline, CDR1 is SNHLY and CDR2 is FYNNEI.

In nucleotides, the CDR3 is TGTGCCAGCAGTGACAGCCCTTCCCAACTAGCGGGATTCTTCTACGAGCAGTACTTC. Its protein is CASSDSPSQLAGFFYEQYF. V usage is TRBV27 and J usage is TRBJ2-7; 10 nucleotides line up with TRBD2. V trimming: 5 bases; J trimming: 3 bases; junction bases outside the gene matches: 19. The CDR3 runs to 19 residues. Germline CDR1 is MNHEY and CDR2 is SMNVEV (reference sequence).

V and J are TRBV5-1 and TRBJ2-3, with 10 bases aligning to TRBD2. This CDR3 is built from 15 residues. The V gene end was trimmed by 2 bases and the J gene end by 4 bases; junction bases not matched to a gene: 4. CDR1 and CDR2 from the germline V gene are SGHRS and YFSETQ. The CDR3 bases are TGCGCCAGCAGCTTCCTAGCGGGAGTGGCAGATACGCAGTATTTT. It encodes CASSFLAGVADTQYF.